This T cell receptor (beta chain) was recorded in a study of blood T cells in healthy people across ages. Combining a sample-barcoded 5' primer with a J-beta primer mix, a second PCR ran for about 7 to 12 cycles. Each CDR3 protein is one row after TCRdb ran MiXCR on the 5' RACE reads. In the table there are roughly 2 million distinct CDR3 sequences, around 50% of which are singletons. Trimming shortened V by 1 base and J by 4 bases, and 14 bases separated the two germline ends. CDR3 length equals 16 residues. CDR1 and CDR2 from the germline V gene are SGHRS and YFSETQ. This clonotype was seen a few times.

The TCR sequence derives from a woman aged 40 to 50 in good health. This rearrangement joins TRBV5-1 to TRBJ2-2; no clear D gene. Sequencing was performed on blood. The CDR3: CASSLLGLAATGELFF. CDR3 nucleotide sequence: TGCGCCAGCAGCTTGTTAGGCCTGGCCGCCACCGGGGAGCTGTTTTTT.